The text below deals with one T cell receptor beta chain. Its target is unknown. This sample stems from a study of cytomegalovirus exposure and HLA in healthy donors. Deletions cut 9 bases from V and 7 bases from J, with 13 bases between. Per germline, CDR1 MNHNS and CDR2 SASEGT. The CDR3 sequence is 11 residues long. Researchers ran the PCR with 60 Vbeta and 13 Jbeta primers. TCRdb's table, derived via immunoSEQ multiplex PCR, lists solely in-frame clones and lacks some. Of 90,000 or so clones detected, 82% appear once; the ten largest clones hold around 3.2%. General study findings and limits: The productive fraction for most TCR beta V segments was about 90% or about 30% in an earlier analysis. Other equally common chains were less clonally expanded than HLA-associated TCR beta chains, a later analysis showed. CMV antigen specificity was confirmed in vitro for a few CMV-associated chains. The authors excluded some V segments, including TRBV6-2 and TRBV6-3, as indistinguishable.

The V and J genes are TRBV6-1 and TRBJ2-7; perhaps TRBD2 as D (5 bases). The clonotype comes from a man aged 25 to 45 in good health and CMV-seropositive. The sample comprised PBMCs. The CDR3 is CASKEAVEQYF. The CDR3 nucleotides are TGTGCCAGTAAAGAAGCGGTTGAGCAGTACTTC.